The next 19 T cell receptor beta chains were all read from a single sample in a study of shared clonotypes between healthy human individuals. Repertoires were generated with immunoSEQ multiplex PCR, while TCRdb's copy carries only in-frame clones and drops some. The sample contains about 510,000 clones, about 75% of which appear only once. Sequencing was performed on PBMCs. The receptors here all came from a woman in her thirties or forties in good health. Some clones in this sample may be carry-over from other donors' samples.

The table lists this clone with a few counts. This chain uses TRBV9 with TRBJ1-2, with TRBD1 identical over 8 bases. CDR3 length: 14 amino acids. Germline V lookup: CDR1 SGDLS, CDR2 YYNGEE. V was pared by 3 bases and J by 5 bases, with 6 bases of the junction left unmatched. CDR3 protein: CASSASGGEYGYTF. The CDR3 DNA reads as TGTGCCAGCAGCGCCTCAGGGGGCGAATATGGCTACACCTTC.

The CDR3 region has the DNA TGTGCCAGCAGCAGGACTAGCAAGGAGCAGTTCTTC. Translation: CASSRTSKEQFF. The chain couples TRBV6-5 to TRBJ2-1, with TRBD2 matching 8 bases. Trimming took 6 bases from V and 10 from J; bases not matched to a gene: 5. This CDR3 contains 12 residues. In germline, CDR1 is MNHEY, CDR2 SVGAGI.

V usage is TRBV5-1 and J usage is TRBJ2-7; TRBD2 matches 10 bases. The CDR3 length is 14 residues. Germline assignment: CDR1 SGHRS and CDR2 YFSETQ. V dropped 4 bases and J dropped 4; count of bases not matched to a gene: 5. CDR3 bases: TGCGCCAGCAGCCTCGGGACTAGCGTTTACGAGCAGTACTTC. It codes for CASSLGTSVYEQYF.

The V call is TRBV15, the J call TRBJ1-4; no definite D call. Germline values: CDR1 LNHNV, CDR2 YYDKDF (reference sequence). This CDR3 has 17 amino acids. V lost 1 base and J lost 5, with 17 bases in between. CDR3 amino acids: CATSRARSAATNEKLFF. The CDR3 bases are TGTGCCACCAGCAGAGCTAGGTCGGCAGCTACAAATGAAAAACTGTTTTTT.

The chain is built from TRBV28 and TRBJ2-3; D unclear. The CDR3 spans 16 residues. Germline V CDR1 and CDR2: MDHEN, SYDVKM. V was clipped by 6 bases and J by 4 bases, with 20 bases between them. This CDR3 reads CASSRSIGLRADTQYF. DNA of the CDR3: TGTGCCAGCAGCCGCTCTATAGGGTTGCGCGCAGATACGCAGTATTTT.

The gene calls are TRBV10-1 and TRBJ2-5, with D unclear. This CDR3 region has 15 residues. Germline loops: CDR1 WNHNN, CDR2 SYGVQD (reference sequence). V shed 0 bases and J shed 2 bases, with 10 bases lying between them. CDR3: CASSESGAPQETQYF. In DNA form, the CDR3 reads TGCGCCAGCAGTGAGTCAGGAGCTCCACAAGAGACCCAGTACTTC.

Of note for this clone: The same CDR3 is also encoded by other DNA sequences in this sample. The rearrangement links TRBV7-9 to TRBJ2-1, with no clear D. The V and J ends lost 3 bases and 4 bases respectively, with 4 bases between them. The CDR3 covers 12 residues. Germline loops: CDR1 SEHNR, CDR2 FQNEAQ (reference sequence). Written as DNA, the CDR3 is TGTGCCAGCAGCTTTCTATACAATGAGCAGTTCTTC. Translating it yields CASSFLYNEQFF. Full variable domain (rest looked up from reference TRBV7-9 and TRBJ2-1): DTGVSQNPRHKITKRGQNVTFRCDPISEHNRLYWYRQTLGQGPEFLTYFQNEAQLEKSRLLSDRFSAERPKGSFSTLEIQRTEQGDSAMYLCASSFLYNEQFFGPGTRLTVL.

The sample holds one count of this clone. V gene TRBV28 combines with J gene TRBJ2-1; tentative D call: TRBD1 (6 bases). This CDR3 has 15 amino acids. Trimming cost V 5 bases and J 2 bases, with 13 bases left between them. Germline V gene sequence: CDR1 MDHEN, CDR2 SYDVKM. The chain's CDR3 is CASSPRTAPYNEQFF. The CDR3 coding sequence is TGTGCCAGCAGTCCCCGGACAGCTCCCTACAATGAGCAGTTCTTC.

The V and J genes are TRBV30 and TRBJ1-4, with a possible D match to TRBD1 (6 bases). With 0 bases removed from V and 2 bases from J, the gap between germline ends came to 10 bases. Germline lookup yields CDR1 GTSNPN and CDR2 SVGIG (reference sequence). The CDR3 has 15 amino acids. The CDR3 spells CAWSVGGTTNEKLFF. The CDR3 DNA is TGTGCCTGGAGTGTAGGGGGAACCACTAATGAAAAACTGTTTTTT.

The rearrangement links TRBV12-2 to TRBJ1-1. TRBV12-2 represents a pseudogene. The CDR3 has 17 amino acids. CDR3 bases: TGTGCAAGTCGCCGGGTTAGGGGGGGACAGAAAAAATATGAAGCTTTCTTT. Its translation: CASRRVRGGQKKYEAFF.

The CDR3 region has the DNA TGCAGCGTTGAAGTAGTAGACAGTGGCCCAGATACGCAGTATTTT. This encodes CSVEVVDSGPDTQYF. This chain uses TRBV29-1 with TRBJ2-3; tentative D call: TRBD1 (5 bases). The V gene's germline CDR1 is SQVTM and CDR2 ANQGSEA. The CDR3 contains 15 residues. V dropped 1 base and J dropped 4 bases, with 15 bases sitting between them.

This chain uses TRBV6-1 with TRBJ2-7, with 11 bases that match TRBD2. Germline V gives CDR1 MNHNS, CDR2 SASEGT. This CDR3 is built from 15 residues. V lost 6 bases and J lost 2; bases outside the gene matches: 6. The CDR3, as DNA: TGTGCCAGCAGCCTCGAACTAGCGGGGGCCTACGAGCAGTACTTC. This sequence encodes CASSLELAGAYEQYF.

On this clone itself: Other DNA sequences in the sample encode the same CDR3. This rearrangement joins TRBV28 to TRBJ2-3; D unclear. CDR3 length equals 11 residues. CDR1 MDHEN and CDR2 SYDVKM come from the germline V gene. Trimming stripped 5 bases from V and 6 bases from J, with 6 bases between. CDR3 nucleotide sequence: TGTGCCAGCAGTCTAACCGATACGCAGTATTTT. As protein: CASSLTDTQYF.

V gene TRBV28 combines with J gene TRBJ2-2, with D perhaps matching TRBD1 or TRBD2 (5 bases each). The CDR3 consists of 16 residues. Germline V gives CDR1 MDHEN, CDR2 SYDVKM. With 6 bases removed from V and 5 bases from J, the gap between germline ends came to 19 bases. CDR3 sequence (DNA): TGTGCCAGCAGGCCCAGGACAATCGGGGTTACCGGGGAGCTGTTTTTT. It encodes CASRPRTIGVTGELFF.

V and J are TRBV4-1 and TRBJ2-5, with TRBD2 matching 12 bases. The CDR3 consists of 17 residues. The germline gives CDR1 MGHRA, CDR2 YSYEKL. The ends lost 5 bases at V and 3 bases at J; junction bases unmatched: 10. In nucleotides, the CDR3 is TGCGCCAGCAGCAGAGAGGGACTAGCGGGTGGAAAAGAGACCCAGTACTTC. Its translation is CASSREGLAGGKETQYF.

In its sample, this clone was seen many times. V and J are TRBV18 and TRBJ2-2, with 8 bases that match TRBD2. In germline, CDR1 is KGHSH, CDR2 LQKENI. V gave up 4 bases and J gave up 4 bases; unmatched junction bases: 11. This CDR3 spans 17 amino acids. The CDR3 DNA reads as TGTGCCAGCTCACTCCAAGTCAGCGGGAGATTCACCGGGGAGCTGTTTTTT. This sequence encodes CASSLQVSGRFTGELFF.

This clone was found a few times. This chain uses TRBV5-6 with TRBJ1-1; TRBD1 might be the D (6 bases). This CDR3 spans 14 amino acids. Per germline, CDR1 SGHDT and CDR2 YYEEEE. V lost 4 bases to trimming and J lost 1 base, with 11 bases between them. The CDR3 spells CASSHGTQNTEAFF. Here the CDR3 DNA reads TGTGCCAGCAGCCACGGGACACAGAACACTGAAGCTTTCTTT.

This chain's CDR3 is CASSQDTSGTYNEQFF. CDR3 nucleotide sequence: TGTGCCAGCAGCCAAGACACCAGCGGGACTTACAATGAGCAGTTCTTC. The rearrangement links TRBV4-2 to TRBJ2-1, with 7 bases aligning to TRBD2. Germline CDR1 LGHNA, CDR2 YNFKEQ. The CDR3 is made up of 16 amino acids. Trimming took 0 bases from V and 4 from J; bases not matched to a gene: 6.

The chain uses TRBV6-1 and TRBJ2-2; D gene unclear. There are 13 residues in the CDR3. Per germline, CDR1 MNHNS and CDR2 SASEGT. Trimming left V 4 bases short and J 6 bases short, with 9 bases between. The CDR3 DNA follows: TGTGCCAGCAGTGGGTTGTTACCCGGGGAGCTGTTTTTT. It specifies CASSGLLPGELFF.